This TCR beta chain comes out of a study of T cell changes during pregnancy in multiple sclerosis. Sequenced by immunoSEQ multiplex PCR; TCRdb stores in-frame clones only, minus some. Here the sample spans over 85,000 clones, less than 95% being singletons. Trimming took 0 bases from V and 7 from J; bases not matched to a gene: 5. The CDR3 extends over 16 amino acids. In germline, CDR1 is LGHNA, CDR2 YNFKEQ. The rearrangement joins TRBV4-2 to TRBJ2-1; 11 bases map to TRBD2. The material was peripheral blood, obtained in the second trimester of pregnancy. The sequence derives from a female donor in good health, enrolled as a control in a pregnancy study. Written as DNA, the CDR3 is TGTGCCAGCAGCCAAGATCCGACTAGCGGGGAGAATGAGCAGTTCTTC. Its protein is CASSQDPTSGENEQFF.